This TCR beta chain was profiled in a study of preoperative IRX-2 immunotherapy in early breast cancer. TCRdb's copy holds only in-frame clones and misses some; the assay was immunoSEQ multiplex PCR. Found here are 75,000 to 100,000 clones, 86% of them singletons; the top ten hold approximately 2%. V was pared by 5 bases and J by 0 bases, with 5 bases between. The CDR3 spans 13 residues. The V gene's germline CDR1 is LNHDA and CDR2 SQIVND (reference sequence). Treatment reported: preoperative locoregional IRX-2 cytokine immunotherapy. Samples came from a phase Ib trial of preoperative locoregional IRX-2 cytokine immunotherapy.

The V gene is TRBV19, the J gene TRBJ1-5; unclear D gene. The sample here was tumor tissue, taken after IRX-2 immunotherapy. The source of this sequence is a human donor with breast cancer. The CDR3 loop reads CASSVISNQPQHF. CDR3 bases: TGTGCCAGTAGTGTGATTAGCAATCAGCCCCAGCATTTT.